One and the same sample provided the 28 T cell receptor beta chains below, sequenced in a study of T cell changes during pregnancy in multiple sclerosis. The method was immunoSEQ multiplex PCR; TCRdb's version includes in-frame clones alone and lacks a portion of them. The profile shows about 17,000 clones, roughly 87% of them singletons. Sequencing was performed on CD8+ T cells from peripheral blood mononuclear cells, taken after pregnancy. The receptor source for this set is a female donor in good health, enrolled as a control in a pregnancy study.

The DNA of the CDR3 is TGTGCCAGCAGCGCTCAGGGGGCAGGGACAGATACGCAGTATTTT. Its protein product is CASSAQGAGTDTQYF. This chain joins TRBV9 and TRBJ2-3, with TRBD1 matching 8 bases. The germline CDR1 and CDR2 sequences are SGDLS and YYNGEE. Germline trimming cut 3 bases from V and 3 bases from J; bases unmatched to any gene: 6. The CDR3 consists of 15 residues.

This clone was counted a few times. The chain carries TRBV10-2 and TRBJ1-6; tentative D call: TRBD1 (6 bases). The CDR3 runs 15 residues. Germline V CDR1 and CDR2: WSHSY, SAAADI. V lost 5 bases, J lost 7 bases, and 15 bases lay in between. The CDR3 reads CASSRDKYGNSPLHF. The CDR3 bases are TGCGCCAGCAGTCGGGACAAGTATGGGAATTCACCCCTCCACTTT.

The V and J genes are TRBV29-1 and TRBJ2-2; 9 nucleotides line up with TRBD2. The CDR3 extends over 15 amino acids. Trimming removed 4 bases from V and 4 bases from J; junction bases left unmatched: 7. In germline, CDR1 is SQVTM, CDR2 ANQGSEA. The CDR3 here is CSVGSGRRITGELFF. CDR3 DNA: TGCAGCGTTGGTAGCGGGAGACGTATCACCGGGGAGCTGTTTTTT.

The chain joins TRBV6-6 to TRBJ2-2; D remains unclear. Trimming cost V 8 bases and J 6 bases, with 7 bases left between them. The CDR3 is 11 amino acids. Germline loops: CDR1 MNHNY, CDR2 SVGAGI (reference sequence). The CDR3 nucleotides are TGTGCCAGCGCCGAGGCCGGGGAGCTGTTTTTT. Its protein product is CASAEAGELFF.

This rearrangement joins TRBV5-1 to TRBJ1-2; 11 bases match TRBD1. The germline V gene has CDR1 SGHRS and CDR2 YFSETQ. V was clipped by 4 bases and J by 6 bases; unmatched bases: 5. The CDR3 sequence is 14 residues long. The CDR3 spells CASSAGTGGNGYTF. The CDR3 nucleotides are TGCGCCAGCAGCGCCGGGACAGGGGGTAATGGCTACACCTTC.

This chain uses TRBV27 with TRBJ2-7; possibly TRBD1 for D (5 bases). V lost 5 bases and J 8 bases, leaving 16 bases between the germline ends. The CDR3 runs to 13 residues. The germline CDR1 and CDR2 sequences are MNHEY and SMNVEV (reference sequence). The CDR3 region is CASSGDSGWQQYF. In DNA, the CDR3 is TGTGCCAGCAGTGGAGACAGTGGGTGGCAGCAGTACTTC.

The genes are TRBV21-1 and TRBJ2-6; TRBD2 was called by the table and not checked on the DNA. TRBV21-1 counts as a pseudogene. There are 18 residues in the CDR3. As DNA, the CDR3 is TGTGCCAGCAGCAAAGCCGAGGGCGGGACGTCTGGGGCCAACGTCCTGACTTTC. This sequence encodes CASSKAEGGTSGANVLTF.

V gene TRBV7-8 combines with J gene TRBJ2-1; the D is unclear. CDR1 is SGHVS, CDR2 FQNEAQ, per germline. Trimming stripped 5 bases from V and 7 bases from J, with 18 bases between. The CDR3 spans 15 residues. CDR3: CASSPHYTGQNEQFF. DNA of the CDR3: TGTGCCAGCAGCCCCCATTATACGGGTCAGAATGAGCAGTTCTTC.

For the CDR3, the DNA is TGTGCCAGCACCACAGGGATCGGTGGCAATGAGCAGTTCTTC. Amino acid sequence: CASTTGIGGNEQFF. The chain joins TRBV7-9 to TRBJ2-1, with D possibly TRBD1 on 6 matching bases. V dropped 7 bases and J dropped 6 bases, with 16 bases sitting between them. CDR1 is SEHNR and CDR2 is FQNEAQ in the germline V gene (reference sequence). This CDR3 has 14 amino acids.

The V gene is TRBV5-6, the J gene TRBJ2-5; TRBD1 matches 9 bases. Germline trimming cut 2 bases from V and 3 bases from J; bases unmatched to any gene: 2. Looked up from germline, CDR1 is SGHDT and CDR2 is YYEEEE. The length of the CDR3 is 14 residues. This CDR3 is CASSFRTGEETQYF. The CDR3 nucleotides read TGTGCCAGCAGCTTTCGGACAGGGGAAGAGACCCAGTACTTC.

The V call is TRBV27, the J call TRBJ2-7; 7 bases match TRBD2. Trimming took 3 bases from V and 4 from J; bases not matched to a gene: 9. This CDR3 is 15 amino acids long. Germline CDR1 reads MNHEY; CDR2 reads SMNVEV (reference sequence). The CDR3 loop is CASSFGGRAGYEQYF. The CDR3 DNA reads TGTGCCAGCAGTTTTGGGGGGAGGGCCGGGTACGAGCAGTACTTC.

The rearrangement links TRBV5-6 to TRBJ1-2, with TRBD1 identical over 7 bases. Trimming at V came to 6 bases and at J to 4 bases, leaving 9 bases not matched to a gene. Germline V lookup: CDR1 SGHDT, CDR2 YYEEEE. The CDR3 consists of 14 residues. Here the CDR3 DNA reads TGTGCCAGCACCTTTTTGGGACAGCTCTATGGCTACACCTTC. As protein: CASTFLGQLYGYTF.

The rearrangement uses TRBV19 and TRBJ2-1, with D possibly TRBD2 on 6 matching bases. Trimming stripped 8 bases from V and 9 bases from J, with 17 bases between. In germline, CDR1 is LNHDA, CDR2 SQIVND (reference sequence). There are 13 residues in the CDR3. The CDR3 is CASSGSLVVEQFF. The CDR3 coding sequence is TGTGCCAGTTCCGGGAGCTTAGTGGTTGAGCAGTTCTTC.

The chain uses TRBV19 and TRBJ1-3; D is unclear. The CDR3 is made up of 14 amino acids. Germline CDR1 LNHDA, CDR2 SQIVND (reference sequence). Trimming left V 5 bases short and J 0 bases short, with 8 bases between. The CDR3 DNA reads as TGTGCCAGTAGTGCGGGTTTCTCTGGAAACACCATATATTTT. Its translation: CASSAGFSGNTIYF.

V gene TRBV30 combines with J gene TRBJ2-2, with TRBD2 identical over 7 bases. This CDR3 contains 15 residues. Germline CDR1 reads GTSNPN; CDR2 reads SVGIG (reference sequence). Germline trimming cut 0 bases from V and 3 bases from J; bases unmatched to any gene: 4. In DNA form, the CDR3 reads TGTGCCTGGAGTGTTCGGACTAGGGACACCGGGGAGCTGTTTTTT. Protein product: CAWSVRTRDTGELFF.

The chain links TRBV10-3 to TRBJ2-1; 7 bases match TRBD2. The CDR3 has 14 residues. Germline V gene sequence: CDR1 ENHRY, CDR2 SYGVKD. The ends lost 10 bases at V and 3 bases at J; junction bases unmatched: 9. CDR3 DNA sequence: TGTGCCACGGGACCGGGGGGTGGCTACAATGAGCAGTTCTTC. The encoded protein is CATGPGGGYNEQFF.

This chain links TRBV11-2 with TRBJ2-7, with D possibly TRBD2 on 6 matching bases. Looked up from germline, CDR1 is SGHAT and CDR2 is FQNNGV. The V gene lost 5 bases and the J gene lost 1 base, with 6 bases spanning the gap. The CDR3 extends over 12 amino acids. CDR3 bases: TGTGCCAGCAGCCGGGAGTCCTACGAGCAGTACTTC. As protein: CASSRESYEQYF.

The J gene is TRBJ1-5, the V gene TRBV19; TRBD1 matches 11 bases. The CDR3 consists of 13 residues. Unmatched junction bases numbered 6, after V lost 9 bases and J lost 8 bases. The germline V gene encodes CDR1 LNHDA and CDR2 SQIVND (reference sequence). The CDR3 here is CASGTGGLEPQHF. For the CDR3, the DNA is TGTGCCAGCGGGACAGGGGGTTTGGAGCCCCAGCATTTT.

Comments on this clone: At one end, the junction sequence differs from germline, possibly due to a read error. The V gene is TRBV7-7, the J gene TRBJ1-4; possible D gene TRBD1, 5 bases. Germline V lookup: CDR1 SSHAT, CDR2 FNYEAQ (reference sequence). The CDR3 covers 12 residues. CDR3 DNA: TGTGCTAGCAGCGCCGGGGGGGAAAAACTGTTTTTT. As protein: CASSAGGEKLFF. Together with reference TRBV7-7 and TRBJ1-4, the CDR3 gives the full variable domain: GAGVSQSPRYKVTKRGQDVTLRCDPISSHATLYWYQQALGQGPEFLTYFNYEAQPDKSGLPSDRFSAERPEGSISTLTIQRTEQRDSAMYRCASSAGGEKLFFGSGTQLSVL.

The chain recombines TRBV4-1 with TRBJ2-1, with D unresolved. The germline gives CDR1 MGHRA, CDR2 YSYEKL. The CDR3 spans 12 residues. V lost 3 bases and J 4 bases, leaving 4 bases between the germline ends. The CDR3 region is CASSHQYNEQFF. In nucleotides, the CDR3 is TGCGCCAGCAGCCATCAATACAATGAGCAGTTCTTC.

This chain connects TRBV27 to TRBJ2-7, with 9 bases matching TRBD2. The germline gives CDR1 MNHEY, CDR2 SMNVEV (reference sequence). The CDR3 runs 15 residues. J gave up 2 bases and V 2 bases, and 4 bases lay outside the gene matches. The DNA of the CDR3 is TGTGCCAGCAGTTTAACTAGCGGGTGGGCCTACGAGCAGTACTTC. Translated: CASSLTSGWAYEQYF.

The gene calls are TRBV7-3 and TRBJ2-5; 7 nucleotides agree with TRBD2. This CDR3 contains 15 residues. CDR1 is SGHTA, CDR2 FQGTGA, per germline. V was clipped by 5 bases and J by 1 base; unmatched bases: 7. CDR3 residues: CASSPSGGSQETQYF. CDR3 sequence (DNA): TGTGCCAGCAGCCCGTCGGGGGGTTCCCAAGAGACCCAGTACTTC.

The gene calls are TRBV13 and TRBJ2-1; 10 bases agree with TRBD1. With 3 bases clipped from V and 6 bases from J, the junction kept 2 bases outside the gene matches. Germline V gives CDR1 PRHDT, CDR2 FYEKMQ (reference sequence). This CDR3 is built from 14 residues. CDR3 region: CASSFDRGLNEQFF. The CDR3 DNA is TGTGCCAGCAGCTTTGACAGGGGGCTCAATGAGCAGTTCTTC.

The chain combines TRBV9 with TRBJ1-1, with D perhaps TRBD1 (5 bases). V dropped 9 bases and J dropped 6 bases, with 15 bases sitting between them. Germline-derived CDR1 and CDR2 are SGDLS and YYNGEE. CDR3 length equals 12 residues. The CDR3 sequence is CATEPGGPEAFF. DNA of the CDR3: TGTGCCACCGAGCCGGGGGGTCCTGAAGCTTTCTTT.

J is TRBJ2-3 and V is TRBV15; tentative D call: TRBD2 (7 bases). The germline CDR1 and CDR2 sequences are LNHNV and YYDKDF (reference sequence). V gave up 3 bases and J gave up 1 base, with 11 bases separating them. The CDR3 consists of 15 residues. CDR3 nucleotide sequence: TGTGCCACCAGCAGGGAGGGGGGGGGCACAGATACGCAGTATTTT. Residues: CATSREGGGTDTQYF.

The V and J genes are TRBV9 and TRBJ1-4, with a weak D call TRBD1 (6 bases). The CDR3 runs to 16 residues. V lost 2 bases and J 7 bases, leaving 18 bases between the germline ends. Germline V gene lookup returns CDR1 SGDLS and CDR2 YYNGEE. The CDR3 DNA reads as TGTGCCAGCAGCGTTACGACCCAGGGGCGCGGTGAAAAACTGTTTTTT. Its translation: CASSVTTQGRGEKLFF.

This chain uses TRBV12-5 with TRBJ1-4; D gene uncertain. This CDR3 is built from 17 residues. Germline V gene data show CDR1 as LGHNT and CDR2 as FRNRAP. The germline V and J ends were trimmed by 2 bases and 5 bases, with 18 bases remaining between them. The CDR3 sequence: CASGLPDVSPGNEKLFF. In DNA form, the CDR3 reads TGTGCTAGTGGTTTGCCGGATGTTAGCCCGGGGAATGAAAAACTGTTTTTT. Based on the CDR3 plus reference TRBV12-5 and TRBJ1-4, the full variable domain is DARVTQTPRHKVTEMGQEVTMRCQPILGHNTVFWYRQTMMQGLELLAYFRNRAPLDDSGMPKDRFSAEMPDATLATLKIQPSEPRDSAVYFCASGLPDVSPGNEKLFFGSGTQLSVL.

The V and J genes are TRBV19 and TRBJ2-1; 7 bases align to TRBD1. Germline V gene data show CDR1 as LNHDA and CDR2 as SQIVND (reference sequence). CDR3 length: 13 amino acids. V was clipped by 6 bases and J by 2 bases; unmatched bases: 1. CDR3 amino acids: CASRQGTYNEQFF. The CDR3, as DNA: TGTGCCAGTAGACAGGGGACCTACAATGAGCAGTTCTTC.